The rows below give T cell receptor beta chains drawn from one sample of a study of T cell responses to AZD1222 COVID-19 vaccine. Sequencing used immunoSEQ multiplex PCR; TCRdb keeps in-frame clones, though not all of them. Of roughly 140,000 clones in the sample, roughly four fifths were seen once. Sequencing was performed on peripheral blood, taken on day 0 of MenACWY control vaccination. All receptors come from an adult in good health. Each CDR3 is given with its conserved first and last residue.

V: TRBV20-1; J: TRBJ2-1; CDR3: CSAEGYNEQFF
V: TRBV19; J: TRBJ1-5; CDR3: CASSPRTGGSNQPQHF
V: TRBV9; J: TRBJ2-1; CDR3: CASSGQIAGDAGEQFF
V: TRBV3-1/TRBV3-2; J: TRBJ1-2; CDR3: CASSQGVDGYTF
V: TRBV5-1; J: TRBJ2-6; CDR3: CASSPSGANVLTF
V: TRBV2; J: TRBJ1-2; CDR3: CASTLPGDRGYTF
V: TRBV11-3; J: TRBJ1-1; CDR3: CASSLDQNTEAFF
V: TRBV11-2; J: TRBJ2-1; CDR3: CASSLEVGNEQFF
V: TRBV29-1; J: TRBJ1-2; CDR3: CSVEGVYSYGYTF
V: TRBV5-4; J: TRBJ2-7; CDR3: CASSPSGTGGRLYEQYF
V: TRBV6-1; J: TRBJ1-5; CDR3: CASSERTSPSNQPQHF
V: TRBV5-1; J: TRBJ1-6; CDR3: CASRTGGSSYNSPLHF
V: TRBV2; J: TRBJ1-1; CDR3: CASSGIHNTEAFF
V: TRBV4-1; J: TRBJ1-5; CDR3: CASSQLLWNQPQHF
V: TRBV6-2/TRBV6-3; J: TRBJ2-1; CDR3: CASSYLGTAYNEQFF
V: TRBV5-1; J: TRBJ2-5; CDR3: CASSLVGDYQETQYF
V: TRBV5-1; J: TRBJ2-2; CDR3: CASSSGGTGGVGELFF
V: TRBV7-2; J: TRBJ1-1; CDR3: CASSLGGTGGMNTEAFF
V: TRBV27; J: TRBJ2-7; CDR3: CASSNRVKAASYEQYF
V: TRBV3-1/TRBV3-2; J: TRBJ1-6; CDR3: CASSQGRSNSPLHF
V: TRBV11-3; J: TRBJ2-3; CDR3: CASSLDRVSDTQYF
V: TRBV3-1/TRBV3-2; J: TRBJ1-3; CDR3: CASSQGFAGNTIYF
V: TRBV13; J: TRBJ1-1; CDR3: CASSLGTYTEAFF
V: TRBV7-9; J: TRBJ1-6; CDR3: CASSTRTGSSPLHF
V: TRBV6-5; J: TRBJ1-2; CDR3: CASRTGFGVIAGYTF
V: TRBV7-8; J: TRBJ1-2; CDR3: CASRDGNYGYTF
V: TRBV2; J: TRBJ2-1; CDR3: CASSDRDSGNEQFF
V: TRBV5-1; J: TRBJ1-2; CDR3: CASSLQGERSHGYTF
V: TRBV10-2; J: TRBJ1-3; CDR3: CASSDGTVRNTIYF
V: TRBV2; J: TRBJ2-1; CDR3: CASSDREGETADEQFF
V: TRBV18; J: TRBJ1-4; CDR3: CASSPLSGTGGFTNEKLFF
V: TRBV11-2; J: TRBJ1-2; CDR3: CASTPQGVNYGYTF
V: TRBV19; J: TRBJ2-1; CDR3: CASSVLAGGVEQFF
V: TRBV11-2; J: TRBJ1-2; CDR3: CASSLRGGTGAGSGYTF
V: TRBV5-3; J: TRBJ1-1; CDR3: CARSLSAYWLNTEAFF
V: TRBV7-2; J: TRBJ1-5; CDR3: CASSLIGGQGAGAQHF
V: TRBV28; J: TRBJ1-3; CDR3: CAITPRGSGNTIYF
V: TRBV7-9; J: TRBJ2-1; CDR3: CASSPTTGGRNQQFF
V: TRBV6-5; J: TRBJ1-2; CDR3: CASSSGQGINGYTF
V: TRBV7-2; J: TRBJ1-4; CDR3: CASSLTPNEKLFF